This note documents a single T cell receptor (beta chain) sequence. This sample is drawn from a study of T cell responses to AZD1222 COVID-19 vaccine. The assay was immunoSEQ multiplex PCR, and TCRdb's table has in-frame clones only and misses some. Here the sample spans around 100,000 clones, over 75% being singletons. Deletions cut 3 bases from V and 2 bases from J, with 7 bases between. Germline V gives CDR1 SNHLY, CDR2 FYNNEI. The length of the CDR3 is 13 residues. Source: peripheral blood, taken on day 0 of AZD1222 vaccination. The receptor's source is an adult in good health. The chain couples TRBV2 to TRBJ1-2; weak D call: TRBD1 (5 bases). DNA of the CDR3: TGTGCCAGCAGTGAGGGGCTGAACTATGGCTACACCTTC. Encoded protein: CASSEGLNYGYTF.